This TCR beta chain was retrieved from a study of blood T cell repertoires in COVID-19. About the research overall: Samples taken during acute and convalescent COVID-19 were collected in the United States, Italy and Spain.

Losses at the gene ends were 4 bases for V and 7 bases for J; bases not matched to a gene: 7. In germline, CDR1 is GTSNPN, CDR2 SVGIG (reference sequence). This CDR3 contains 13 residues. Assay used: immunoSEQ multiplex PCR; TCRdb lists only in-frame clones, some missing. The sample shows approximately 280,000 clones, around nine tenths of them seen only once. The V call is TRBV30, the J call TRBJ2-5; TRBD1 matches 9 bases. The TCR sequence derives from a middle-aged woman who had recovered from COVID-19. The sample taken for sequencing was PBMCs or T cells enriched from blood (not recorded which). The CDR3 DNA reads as TGTGCCTGGATGGGACAGGGTGGTGGGACCCAGTACTTC. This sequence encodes CAWMGQGGGTQYF.